This T cell receptor (beta chain) is from a study of OX40 agonist ivuxolimab in advanced cancers. This CDR3 has 12 residues. V was pared by 4 bases and J by 5 bases, with 11 bases between. CDR1 and CDR2 from the germline V gene are GTSNPN and SVGIG (reference sequence). Sequencing was performed with immunoSEQ multiplex PCR; in TCRdb, only in-frame clones are kept and a portion is missing. This table holds 45,000 to 55,000 clones, 80% to 90% found once. The cohort excluded patients with autoimmune disease history or systemic immunosuppression. The TCR sequence derives from an adult with an advanced solid tumor such as melanoma, head and neck, liver or kidney cancer. The starting material was CD4+ or CD8+ T cells sorted from blood, obtained in a trial of the OX40 agonist ivuxolimab. The V gene is TRBV30, the J gene TRBJ1-1, with D possibly matching TRBD1 (5 bases). CDR3: CAWKAGETEAFF. CDR3 sequence (DNA): TGTGCCTGGAAGGCGGGGGAAACTGAAGCTTTCTTT.